This TCR beta chain came from a study of PD-L1 blockade in urothelial cancer. About the study: Timepoints chosen for blood analysis were 3 weeks (second dose) and 6 weeks after treatment start. Overall study findings and caveats: Pretreatment blood TCR clonality under the median forecast improved survival.

V gave up 2 bases and J gave up 0 bases, with 11 bases separating them. The CDR3 has 16 amino acids. Germline V gene data show CDR1 as LGHNA and CDR2 as YSLEER. Time point reported: pretreatment peripheral blood. To note about this clone: What it binds is unknown.

Using immunoSEQ multiplex PCR, the repertoire was profiled, and TCRdb retains in-frame clones only, with some absent. The table records 95,000 or so clones, roughly 87% of them present only once. This chain links TRBV4-3 with TRBJ1-3, with D possibly matching TRBD1 (6 bases). The source material was PBMCs, sampled around atezolizumab (anti-PD-L1) treatment. The source is a man aged 60 to 69 with urothelial cancer. The CDR3 region is CASSQSRDISGNTIYF. CDR3 DNA: TGCGCCAGCAGCCAATCCCGGGACATCTCTGGAAACACCATATATTTT.